A selection of T cell receptor beta chains follows, all from one sample in a study of beta chain features in type 1 diabetes. Measured with immunoSEQ multiplex PCR; TCRdb has only the in-frame clones, and not every one. The sample has hundreds of thousands of clones, about 10% seen once. Input material: naive CD4+ T cells from blood. All receptors derive from a woman between 18 and 29 years old in good health. The CDR3 runs from the conserved cysteine through the conserved F or W. The order of the fields is clone size, D gene, J gene, V gene, CDR3 length, CDR3 DNA, CDR3 protein. The D gene is left open where the match is weak. The size field is filled for only some rows; it gives once, few, many or a size class.

clone size: NA
D gene: NA
J gene: TRBJ1-2
V gene: TRBV7-9
CDR3 length: 15
CDR3 DNA: TGTGCCAGCAGCTTAGCGGCAGGGCCCAACTATGGCTACACCTTC
CDR3 protein: CASSLAAGPNYGYTF

clone size: few
D gene: NA
J gene: TRBJ2-1
V gene: TRBV15
CDR3 length: 14
CDR3 DNA: TGTGCCACCAGCAGAGCGATTGGGACTTATGAGCAGTTCTTC
CDR3 protein: CATSRAIGTYEQFF

clone size: few
D gene: TRBD2
J gene: TRBJ2-1
V gene: TRBV10-3
CDR3 length: 16
CDR3 DNA: TGTGCCATCAGTCCGGGACTAGCGGGGGGGAGAGCGGAGCAGTTCTTC
CDR3 protein: CAISPGLAGGRAEQFF

clone size: few
D gene: NA
J gene: TRBJ2-3
V gene: TRBV6-1
CDR3 length: 13
CDR3 DNA: TGTGCCAGCAGTCCAACTCGGGGGAATACGCAGTATTTT
CDR3 protein: CASSPTRGNTQYF

clone size: few
D gene: NA
J gene: TRBJ2-3
V gene: TRBV14
CDR3 length: 16
CDR3 DNA: TGTGCCAGCAGCCAAGCAGGACGGCGGCGAACAGATACGCAGTATTTT
CDR3 protein: CASSQAGRRRTDTQYF

clone size: once
D gene: NA
J gene: TRBJ2-5
V gene: TRBV6-5
CDR3 length: 14
CDR3 DNA: TGTGCCAGCAGTTACTCTCGTATCCAAGAGACCCAGTACTTC
CDR3 protein: CASSYSRIQETQYF

clone size: NA
D gene: TRBD1
J gene: TRBJ2-4
V gene: TRBV4-1
CDR3 length: 16
CDR3 DNA: TGCGCCAGCAGCCATTCTTCCCGGACAGGGATCCACATTCAGTACTTC
CDR3 protein: CASSHSSRTGIHIQYF

clone size: few
D gene: TRBD1
J gene: TRBJ1-5
V gene: TRBV9
CDR3 length: 15
CDR3 DNA: TGTGCCAGCAGCCGAGGGGACAGGGACGATCAGCCCCAGCATTTT
CDR3 protein: CASSRGDRDDQPQHF

clone size: NA
D gene: TRBD2
J gene: TRBJ2-1
V gene: TRBV6-6
CDR3 length: 15
CDR3 DNA: TGTGCCAGCAGTAGGACTAGCGGTAAATACAATGAGCAGTTCTTC
CDR3 protein: CASSRTSGKYNEQFF

clone size: few
D gene: NA
J gene: TRBJ2-3
V gene: TRBV7-8
CDR3 length: 15
CDR3 DNA: TGTGCCAGCAGTCCGCAGGGGCTGGGGACAGATACGCAGTATTTT
CDR3 protein: CASSPQGLGTDTQYF

clone size: NA
D gene: NA
J gene: TRBJ2-6
V gene: TRBV4-2
CDR3 length: 16
CDR3 DNA: TGTGCCAGCAGCCCAATCACAGGAGCTGGGGCCAACGTCCTGACTTTC
CDR3 protein: CASSPITGAGANVLTF

clone size: few
D gene: TRBD1
J gene: TRBJ2-1
V gene: TRBV7-6
CDR3 length: 16
CDR3 DNA: TGTGCCAGCAGCTTAGAACTGGACAGGGGGCACAATGAGCAGTTCTTC
CDR3 protein: CASSLELDRGHNEQFF

clone size: few
D gene: NA
J gene: TRBJ2-4
V gene: TRBV7-2
CDR3 length: 17
CDR3 DNA: TGTGCCAGCAGCTTAATGCGCCCGGGGGCATCCAAAAACATTCAGTACTTC
CDR3 protein: CASSLMRPGASKNIQYF

clone size: NA
D gene: NA
J gene: TRBJ2-5
V gene: TRBV12-5
CDR3 length: 15
CDR3 DNA: TGTGCTAGTGGTTCGAGATCAGGGTCTCAAGAGACCCAGTACTTC
CDR3 protein: CASGSRSGSQETQYF

clone size: many
D gene: NA
J gene: TRBJ2-1
V gene: TRBV4-3
CDR3 length: 13
CDR3 DNA: TGCGCCAGCAGCCAAAAACAGGGCAGTGAGCAGTTCTTC
CDR3 protein: CASSQKQGSEQFF

clone size: few
D gene: NA
J gene: TRBJ1-2
V gene: TRBV29-1
CDR3 length: 12
CDR3 DNA: TGCAGCGAGGGACCCCCCAAGGAAGGCTACACCTTC
CDR3 protein: CSEGPPKEGYTF

clone size: once
D gene: NA
J gene: TRBJ2-2
V gene: TRBV7-2
CDR3 length: 16
CDR3 DNA: TGTGCCAGCAGCTCCCAGGGGGGGGCAAACACCGGGGAGCTGTTTTTT
CDR3 protein: CASSSQGGANTGELFF

clone size: few
D gene: NA
J gene: TRBJ2-7
V gene: TRBV20-1
CDR3 length: 11
CDR3 DNA: TGCAGTGCTAACAGGGTGAGGGAGCAGTACTTC
CDR3 protein: CSANRVREQYF

clone size: NA
D gene: NA
J gene: TRBJ2-3
V gene: TRBV7-2
CDR3 length: 14
CDR3 DNA: TGTGCCAGCAGACCCCAATACACGGCCGATACGCAGTATTTT
CDR3 protein: CASRPQYTADTQYF

clone size: NA
D gene: NA
J gene: TRBJ2-5
V gene: TRBV27
CDR3 length: 12
CDR3 DNA: TGTGCCAGATCAGGGATACAAGAGACCCAGTACTTC
CDR3 protein: CARSGIQETQYF

clone size: few
D gene: NA
J gene: TRBJ2-7
V gene: TRBV5-4
CDR3 length: 15
CDR3 DNA: TGTGCCAGCAGCTTGGAGGCTAGCGCCTCCTACGAGCAGTACTTC
CDR3 protein: CASSLEASASYEQYF

clone size: few
D gene: TRBD1
J gene: TRBJ2-5
V gene: TRBV7-2
CDR3 length: 16
CDR3 DNA: TGTGCCAGCAGCCCTAGACAGGGGTCATTCCAAGAGACCCAGTACTTC
CDR3 protein: CASSPRQGSFQETQYF

clone size: NA
D gene: TRBD2
J gene: TRBJ2-5
V gene: TRBV7-2
CDR3 length: 16
CDR3 DNA: TGTGCCAGCAGCCGTGGACTAGCGGGAACCAAAGAGACCCAGTACTTC
CDR3 protein: CASSRGLAGTKETQYF

clone size: NA
D gene: TRBD2
J gene: TRBJ2-1
V gene: TRBV5-1
CDR3 length: 18
CDR3 DNA: TGCGCCAGCAGCTTGGCCTCCGGTGTGAGCGGGAGTTACAATGAGCAGTTCTTC
CDR3 protein: CASSLASGVSGSYNEQFF

clone size: few
D gene: NA
J gene: TRBJ2-5
V gene: TRBV7-6
CDR3 length: 13
CDR3 DNA: TGTGCCAGCAGCTTGCGGGTCCAAGAGACCCAGTACTTC
CDR3 protein: CASSLRVQETQYF

clone size: NA
D gene: NA
J gene: TRBJ2-3
V gene: TRBV5-1
CDR3 length: 13
CDR3 DNA: TGCGCCAGCAGCTTTGGGGGCCTAGATACGCAGTATTTT
CDR3 protein: CASSFGGLDTQYF

clone size: NA
D gene: TRBD1
J gene: TRBJ2-7
V gene: TRBV14
CDR3 length: 15
CDR3 DNA: TGTGCCAGCAGCCAAACGACAGGGGCAGGGTACGAGCAGTACTTC
CDR3 protein: CASSQTTGAGYEQYF

clone size: few
D gene: NA
J gene: TRBJ2-5
V gene: TRBV18
CDR3 length: 12
CDR3 DNA: TGTGCCAGCTCACCACGGACGGAGACCCAGTACTTC
CDR3 protein: CASSPRTETQYF

clone size: few
D gene: NA
J gene: TRBJ2-1
V gene: TRBV7-9
CDR3 length: 15
CDR3 DNA: TGTGCCAGCAGCCCTCTAGCGAGCTCCTACAATGAGCAGTTCTTC
CDR3 protein: CASSPLASSYNEQFF

clone size: NA
D gene: NA
J gene: TRBJ2-6
V gene: TRBV9
CDR3 length: 16
CDR3 DNA: TGTGCCAGCAGCGTCCAGCCTAACTCTGGGGCCAACGTCCTGACTTTC
CDR3 protein: CASSVQPNSGANVLTF

clone size: few
D gene: TRBD1
J gene: TRBJ2-7
V gene: TRBV25-1
CDR3 length: 14
CDR3 DNA: TGTGCCAGCAGGACGGGACAGGGGGGGGACGAGCAGTACTTC
CDR3 protein: CASRTGQGGDEQYF

clone size: few
D gene: NA
J gene: TRBJ2-7
V gene: TRBV15
CDR3 length: 13
CDR3 DNA: TGTGCCACCAGCAGAGATAGTCACTACGAGCAGTACTTC
CDR3 protein: CATSRDSHYEQYF